This T cell receptor beta chain was sequenced during a study of OX40 agonist ivuxolimab in advanced cancers. Produced via immunoSEQ multiplex PCR; TCRdb's table is partial and in-frame only. The data contain tens of thousands of clones, about 87% of them singletons. CDR1 and CDR2 from the germline V gene are LNHDA and SQIVND (reference sequence). Trimming shortened V by 4 bases and J by 3 bases, and 12 bases separated the two germline ends. The length of the CDR3 is 14 residues. This receptor was obtained from an adult with an advanced solid tumor such as melanoma, head and neck, liver or kidney cancer. V and J are TRBV19 and TRBJ1-1, with D possibly being TRBD1 (6 bases). Sequenced here: CD4+ or CD8+ T cells sorted from blood, sampled in a trial of the OX40 agonist ivuxolimab. DNA of the CDR3: TGTGCCAGTAGTAGTTCGGGGGCGCACACTGAAGCTTTCTTT. Translated: CASSSSGAHTEAFF.